The source of this T cell receptor (beta chain) is a study of human CD8 memory T cell subsets. The germline gives CDR1 LGHDT, CDR2 YNNKEL (reference sequence). This CDR3 spans 15 amino acids. Construction of TCR beta libraries was accomplished by means of UMI-labeled 5' RACE. TCRdb re-called the 5' RACE reads, yielding one record per CDR3 amino acid sequence without DNA. The data include roughly 17,000 distinct CDR3 sequences; the top ten clones carry approximately 5.5%. The receptor was derived from a human donor in good health. Sequencing was done on a sample of CD8+ stem-like memory T cells (TSCM and TCM) sorted from PBMCs. The sample's subset: stem-like memory CD8 T cells (TSTEM), CCR7+ PD-1- TIGIT-. The rearrangement joins TRBV3-1 to TRBJ1-1; TCRdb proposes TRBD1, but this gene call is untestable without DNA. The CDR3 sequence is CASSQDWGGHTEAFF.